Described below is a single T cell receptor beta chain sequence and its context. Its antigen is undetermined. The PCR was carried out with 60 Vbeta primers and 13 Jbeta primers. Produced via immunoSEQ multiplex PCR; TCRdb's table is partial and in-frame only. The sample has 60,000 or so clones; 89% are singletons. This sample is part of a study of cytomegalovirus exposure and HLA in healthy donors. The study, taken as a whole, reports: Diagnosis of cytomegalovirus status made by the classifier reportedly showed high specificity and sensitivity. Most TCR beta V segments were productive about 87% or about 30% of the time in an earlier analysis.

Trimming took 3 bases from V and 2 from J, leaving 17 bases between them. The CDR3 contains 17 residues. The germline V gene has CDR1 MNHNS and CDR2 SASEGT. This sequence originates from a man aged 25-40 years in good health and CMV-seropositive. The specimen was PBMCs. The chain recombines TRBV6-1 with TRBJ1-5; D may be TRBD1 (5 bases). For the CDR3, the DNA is TGTGCCAGCAGTGATAAGGTAGGGGATCGTGGCAATCAGCCCCAGCATTTT. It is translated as CASSDKVGDRGNQPQHF.